These T cell receptor beta chains were read from a single sample in a study of blood T cell repertoires in COVID-19. The protocol was immunoSEQ multiplex PCR, while the TCRdb copy is restricted to in-frame clones and leaves out a portion. The sample shows some 350,000 clones, around nine tenths of them seen only once. Sequenced: peripheral blood. The receptors derive from a human donor in a cohort sampled during active COVID-19. Each CDR3 is given with its conserved first and last residue. Fields, in order: D gene, clone size, V gene, J gene, CDR3 protein, CDR3 DNA. D genes are given only for firm matches. Clone size is shown for a subset of rows, as once, few, many or a class of expanded clone.

TRBD2	.	TRBV5-5	TRBJ2-3	CASSLEAGDPKTQYF	TGTGCCAGCAGCTTGGAAGCGGGGGACCCTAAGACGCAGTATTTT
.	.	TRBV7-3	TRBJ1-1	CASSLWPGLGTEAFF	TGTGCCAGCAGCTTATGGCCGGGGTTAGGCACTGAAGCTTTCTTT
.	once	TRBV5-8	TRBJ1-1	CASSFNKNTEAFF	TGTGCCAGCAGCTTCAACAAGAACACTGAAGCTTTCTTT
TRBD1	once	TRBV5-1	TRBJ1-6	CASSRAGTGGNSPLHF	TGCGCCAGCAGCAGGGCCGGGACAGGGGGCAATTCACCCCTCCACTTT
.	.	TRBV2	TRBJ2-1	CASSELYEQFF	TGTGCCAGCAGTGAACTATATGAGCAGTTCTTC
.	.	TRBV9	TRBJ2-5	CASSPRTGGGTQYF	TGTGCCAGCAGCCCCCGGACGGGGGGCGGGACCCAGTACTTC
.	once	TRBV19	TRBJ2-5	CASSARQAQETQYF	TGTGCCAGTAGTGCAAGACAGGCCCAAGAGACCCAGTACTTC
TRBD1	.	TRBV19	TRBJ1-5	CASSLGQTQHF	TGTGCCAGTAGTTTGGGACAGACCCAGCATTTT
TRBD1	.	TRBV7-6	TRBJ2-4	CASSSPFYRQGALSKNIQYF	TGTGCCAGCAGCTCGCCATTTTATCGACAGGGGGCCTTGTCCAAAAACATTCAGTACTTC
.	.	TRBV19	TRBJ2-7	CASSMQAAFYEQYF	TGTGCCAGTAGTATGCAAGCTGCTTTCTACGAGCAGTACTTC
.	once	TRBV3-1/TRBV3-2	TRBJ1-2	CASSQVNQGKGYTF	TGTGCCAGCAGCCAAGTTAACCAGGGTAAAGGCTACACCTTC
TRBD1	.	TRBV3-1/TRBV3-2	TRBJ2-1	CASSPRTGLNEQFF	TGTGCCAGCAGCCCCCGGACAGGCCTAAATGAGCAGTTCTTC
.	once	TRBV9	TRBJ1-2	CASSPRQVGYGYTF	TGTGCCAGCAGCCCTCGGCAGGTCGGCTATGGCTACACCTTC
.	.	TRBV5-1	TRBJ2-1	CASSGGDSYNEQFF	TGCGCCAGCAGCGGCGGGGACTCCTACAATGAGCAGTTCTTC
.	.	TRBV11-1	TRBJ1-2	CASSLYPGGYGYTF	TGTGCCAGCAGCTTATACCCCGGGGGCTATGGCTACACCTTC
TRBD1	.	TRBV28	TRBJ2-5	CASSLEGAGETQYF	TGTGCCAGCAGCCTCGAGGGGGCCGGAGAGACCCAGTACTTC
TRBD2	.	TRBV28	TRBJ2-2	CASTAPGLAGGGGELFF	TGTGCCAGCACCGCCCCGGGACTAGCGGGGGGGGGCGGGGAGCTGTTTTTT